The rows below give T cell receptor beta chains drawn from one sample of a study of blood T cells in healthy people across ages. In TCRdb, the 5' RACE reads were re-called with MiXCR into one record per CDR3 protein. Here the sample spans approximately 800,000 distinct CDR3 sequences, about 62% being singletons. Sequencing input: blood. Receptors were obtained from a man younger than 40 in good health. Both conserved end residues are part of each CDR3. The order of the fields is J gene, clone size, D gene, V gene, CDR3 protein, CDR3 DNA. A D gene is named only where the DNA matches it firmly. The size field is filled for only some rows; it gives once, few, many or a size class.

>TRBJ2-6|-|-|TRBV5-1
CASSAKEVSGANVLTF
TGCGCCAGCAGCGCTAAAGAGGTATCTGGGGCCAACGTCCTGACTTTC
>TRBJ2-3|many|-|TRBV20-1
CGSSTDTQYF
TGCGGGTCTAGCACAGATACGCAGTATTTT
>TRBJ1-2|few|TRBD1|TRBV7-3
CASSSRTGKSYGYTF
TGTGCCAGCAGCTCCCGGACAGGAAAATCATATGGCTACACCTTC
>TRBJ2-7|-|-|TRBV20-1
CSVRVGAATYEQYF
TGCAGTGTTAGAGTAGGGGCAGCTACCTACGAGCAGTACTTC
>TRBJ2-3|-|-|TRBV6-5
CASSLLGYGTDTQYF
TGTGCCAGCAGTTTATTGGGATATGGAACAGATACGCAGTATTTT
>TRBJ2-7|few|-|TRBV20-1
CSARDRATLLYEQYF
TGCAGTGCTAGAGATCGGGCCACCCTATTATACGAGCAGTACTTC
>TRBJ2-6|-|TRBD1|TRBV14
CASSNRDSYSGANVLTF
TGTGCCAGCAGCAACCGGGACAGCTACTCTGGGGCCAACGTCCTGACTTTC
>TRBJ2-3|-|TRBD2|TRBV5-1
CASSLPGLGTDTQYF
TGCGCCAGCAGCCTACCGGGACTAGGAACAGATACGCAGTATTTT
>TRBJ1-5|-|-|TRBV4-3
CASSQDPRFNQPQHF
TGCGCCAGCAGCCAAGACCCCCGCTTCAATCAGCCCCAGCATTTT
>TRBJ1-1|few|TRBD1|TRBV7-9
CASSRDSNPTEAFF
TGTGCCAGCAGCCGGGACAGTAACCCCACTGAAGCTTTCTTT
>TRBJ2-1|few|TRBD2|TRBV4-3
CASSQNPTSSGANEQFF
TGCGCCAGCAGCCAAAACCCCACGAGTAGCGGGGCCAATGAGCAGTTCTTC
>TRBJ2-5|few|-|TRBV10-3
CAISESPGGKETQYF
TGTGCCATCAGTGAGTCCCCCGGCGGAAAAGAGACCCAGTACTTC
>TRBJ2-5|few|-|TRBV11-2
CASSPLSVETQYF
TGTGCCAGCAGCCCCCTAAGTGTCGAGACCCAGTACTTC
>TRBJ2-1|-|TRBD2|TRBV5-1
CASSSTSGGAYEQFF
TGCGCCAGCAGCTCCACTAGCGGGGGGGCCTATGAGCAGTTCTTC
>TRBJ1-2|few|TRBD1|TRBV27
CASSLSRAGGSGYTF
TGTGCCAGCAGTTTATCGCGGGCAGGGGGTAGTGGCTACACCTTC
>TRBJ2-3|-|TRBD2|TRBV7-3
CASIPGLAGGLATDTQYF
TGTGCCAGCATCCCAGGACTAGCGGGAGGGTTGGCGACAGATACGCAGTATTTT
>TRBJ2-7|-|TRBD1|TRBV13
CASSIQGALPNEQYF
TGTGCCAGCAGCATACAGGGGGCCCTCCCCAATGAGCAGTACTTC
>TRBJ2-7|few|TRBD2|TRBV20-1
CSAPEGGLAVHEQYF
TGCAGTGCCCCAGAGGGGGGACTAGCGGTCCACGAGCAGTACTTC
>TRBJ2-5|-|TRBD2|TRBV5-6
CASTTEGLAAQETQYF
TGTGCCAGCACCACTGAGGGACTAGCGGCACAAGAGACCCAGTACTTC
>TRBJ2-1|once|-|TRBV7-3
CASSDSWGEQFF
TGTGCCAGCAGTGACTCTTGGGGAGAGCAGTTCTTC
>TRBJ2-6|few|-|TRBV7-2
CASSLFPALSGANVLTF
TGTGCCAGCAGCTTATTTCCGGCCTTATCTGGGGCCAACGTCCTGACTTTC
>TRBJ2-5|-|-|TRBV20-1
CSAREVNRDPAWQTQYF
TGCAGTGCTAGGGAAGTAAACCGGGACCCCGCTTGGCAGACCCAGTACTTC
>TRBJ2-5|-|TRBD1|TRBV28
CASNLRDRGGETQYF
TGTGCCAGCAATCTCCGGGACAGGGGAGGGGAGACCCAGTACTTC
>TRBJ2-5|many|TRBD1|TRBV5-6
CASSLIGTGDFGETQYF
TGTGCCAGCAGCCTGATAGGGACAGGGGATTTTGGAGAGACCCAGTACTTC
>TRBJ2-5|-|TRBD2|TRBV5-1
CASSFWASGGETQYF
TGCGCCAGCAGCTTCTGGGCTAGCGGGGGTGAGACCCAGTACTTC
>TRBJ2-7|once|-|TRBV5-1
CASSADQNRNEQYF
TGCGCCAGCAGCGCCGACCAGAACCGTAACGAGCAGTACTTC
>TRBJ2-5|-|TRBD1|TRBV25-1
CASSDDRGPITQYF
TGTGCCAGCAGTGATGACAGGGGGCCAATTACCCAGTACTTC
>TRBJ1-6|few|-|TRBV28
CATREVNSPLHF
TGTGCCACGAGGGAAGTTAATTCACCCCTCCACTTT
>TRBJ2-4|-|TRBD1|TRBV12-3/TRBV12-4
CASSLRGQAKNIQYF
TGTGCCAGCAGTCTCAGGGGGCAAGCCAAAAACATTCAGTACTTC
>TRBJ2-5|-|TRBD2|TRBV5-1
CASSFSGGTQETQYF
TGCGCCAGCAGCTTTAGCGGGGGGACTCAAGAGACCCAGTACTTC
>TRBJ2-7|few|-|TRBV12-3/TRBV12-4
CASSLPGVAQYF
TGTGCCAGCAGCCTCCCCGGCGTAGCCCAGTACTTC
>TRBJ1-6|-|-|TRBV7-2
CASSPKGHVYNSPLHF
TGTGCCAGCAGCCCCAAGGGACACGTTTATAATTCACCCCTCCACTTT
>TRBJ1-1|-|-|TRBV12-3/TRBV12-4
CASSFRPGWDTEAFF
TGTGCCAGCAGTTTTAGGCCAGGATGGGACACTGAAGCTTTCTTT
>TRBJ2-4|-|-|TRBV14
CASSRRGVAKNIQYF
TGTGCCAGCAGCCGTAGAGGGGTAGCCAAAAACATTCAGTACTTC
>TRBJ2-7|-|TRBD2|TRBV7-2
CASSQIAGTYEQYF
TGTGCCAGCAGTCAAATAGCGGGGACCTACGAGCAGTACTTC
>TRBJ1-2|few|-|TRBV20-1
CSAPKDYGYTF
TGCAGTGCGCCCAAGGACTATGGCTACACCTTC
>TRBJ2-1|-|TRBD2|TRBV29-1
CSVSTSGIRTLNEQFF
TGCAGCGTTTCGACTAGCGGGATCCGTACGCTCAATGAGCAGTTCTTC
>TRBJ2-7|-|-|TRBV6-1
CASSPRDLAYEQYF
TGTGCCAGCAGTCCCCGGGACCTCGCTTACGAGCAGTACTTC
>TRBJ2-1|-|-|TRBV24-1
CATSKGGYNEQFF
TGTGCCACCTCAAAGGGGGGATACAATGAGCAGTTCTTC
>TRBJ1-2|-|-|TRBV7-9
CASSLGSPEVVGYGYTF
TGTGCCAGCAGCTTAGGAAGCCCCGAGGTCGTGGGCTATGGCTACACCTTC
>TRBJ2-7|-|-|TRBV29-1
CSVGGSRQTYEQYF
TGCAGCGTTGGCGGGTCTCGACAGACCTACGAGCAGTACTTC
>TRBJ2-7|once|-|TRBV6-1
CASSSITGGAYEQYF
TGTGCCAGCAGCTCGATTACAGGGGGGGCCTACGAGCAGTACTTC
>TRBJ1-5|-|-|TRBV20-1
CSAKSILGNQPQHF
TGCAGTGCTAAATCAATATTGGGCAATCAGCCCCAGCATTTT
>TRBJ1-6|once|-|TRBV6-2/TRBV6-3
CASSSLYSPLHF
TGTGCCAGCAGTTCCCTATATTCACCCCTCCACTTT
>TRBJ2-5|-|-|TRBV7-8
CASSLAGPLQETQYF
TGTGCCAGCAGCTTAGCGGGGCCTCTCCAAGAGACCCAGTACTTC
>TRBJ2-5|-|-|TRBV7-9
CASSFGTAEQYF
TGTGCCAGCAGCTTTGGAACAGCTGAGCAGTACTTC
>TRBJ1-1|-|TRBD1|TRBV4-3
CASSHAWGQGSEAFF
TGCGCCAGCAGCCATGCCTGGGGACAGGGGTCTGAAGCTTTCTTT
>TRBJ2-1|-|TRBD2|TRBV11-3
CASSLDSGTSGSNEQFF
TGTGCCAGCAGCTTAGATTCCGGGACTAGCGGGAGCAATGAGCAGTTCTTC
>TRBJ2-7|-|-|TRBV6-6
CASDSGPRGHEQYF
TGTGCCTCCGACTCGGGACCTCGAGGACACGAGCAGTACTTC
>TRBJ2-7|-|TRBD2|TRBV4-3
CASSPTALAGDSYEQYF
TGCGCCAGCAGCCCCACGGCCCTAGCGGGGGACTCCTACGAGCAGTACTTC
>TRBJ2-1|-|TRBD2|TRBV27
CASSVAGGYYNGQFF
TGTGCCAGCAGCGTAGCGGGGGGTTACTACAATGGGCAGTTCTTC
>TRBJ2-7|few|TRBD2|TRBV20-1
CSANLPGGYYEQYF
TGCAGTGCTAATCTACCGGGGGGATACTACGAGCAGTACTTC